The next 24 T cell receptor beta chains were all read from a single sample in a study of blood T cells in healthy people across ages. Together with a sample-barcoded 5' primer, a J-beta primer mix was included in a second PCR lasting about 6 to 11 cycles. MiXCR was run by TCRdb on the 5' RACE reads, yielding one entry per CDR3 protein. The data contain 1.4 million or so distinct CDR3 sequences, about 42% of them singletons. The specimen was blood. All receptors derive from a woman between 18 and 30 years old in good health.

The V call is TRBV27, the J call TRBJ2-7, with 8 bases matching TRBD2. Germline-derived CDR1 and CDR2 are MNHEY and SMNVEV (reference sequence). After removal of 2 bases from V and 10 bases from J, the junction contained 7 bases not matched to a gene. This CDR3 spans 13 amino acids. The CDR3 nucleotides read TGTGCCAGCAGTTTAGCCCCGGGAGGGGCCCAGTACTTC. It specifies CASSLAPGGAQYF.

J is TRBJ2-2 and V is TRBV6-5, with 7 bases aligning to TRBD1. Germline loops: CDR1 MNHEY, CDR2 SVGAGI. The CDR3 extends over 18 amino acids. With V trimmed by 2 bases and J by 0 bases, 9 bases remained unmatched. Written as DNA, the CDR3 is TGTGCCAGCAGTTACCGAGCCGGGACAGACGCGAACACCGGGGAGCTGTTTTTT. Translated: CASSYRAGTDANTGELFF.

This clonotype was detected a few times. V is TRBV23-1 and J is TRBJ2-7; TRBD1 is a possible D gene (5 bases). TRBV23-1 is noted as an ORF with a role that remains uncertain. V lost 8 bases and J 0 bases, leaving 14 bases between the germline ends. CDR3 length: 14 residues. The CDR3 bases are TGCGCCAGCGTATCGACAGTGTACTCCTACGAGCAGTACTTC. Translating gives CASVSTVYSYEQYF.

As regards this clonotype: The conserved final phenylalanine or tryptophan is absent from the CDR3, which likely points to a read error. Because the CDR3's place on the DNA is in doubt, the DNA is left out and the CDR3 is given as listed by TCRdb. This chain uses TRBV6-2 or TRBV6-3 with TRBJ2-1; the table's D call, TRBD1, has no DNA check behind it. The CDR3 spans 13 residues, counting both ends. Germline V gene data show CDR1 as MNHEY and CDR2 as SVGEGT. This CDR3 reads CASSSRASYTFGS.

The CDR3 region has the DNA TGTGCCAGCAGCGACGGGTACAGGGGTGAAGCTTTCTTT. Translating it yields CASSDGYRGEAFF. The rearrangement uses TRBV9 and TRBJ1-1, with 7 bases aligning to TRBD1. The CDR3 has 13 amino acids. CDR1 and CDR2 from the germline V gene are SGDLS and YYNGEE. With V trimmed by 3 bases and J by 7 bases, 6 bases remained unmatched.

This sequence joins TRBV4-1 and TRBJ1-5; TRBD1 aligns across 12 bases. Germline CDR1 and CDR2: MGHRA and YSYEKL. V gave up 3 bases and J gave up 6 bases; unmatched junction bases: 3. CDR3 size: 15 residues. The CDR3 loop reads CASSQRDRGRQPQHF. The CDR3 DNA sequence: TGCGCCAGCAGCCAGCGGGACAGGGGGCGTCAGCCCCAGCATTTT.

This chain joins TRBV7-2 and TRBJ1-5; D ambiguous. There are 13 residues in the CDR3. Deletions cut 2 bases from V and 5 bases from J, with 7 bases between. The germline CDR1 and CDR2 sequences are SGHTA and FQGNSA. CDR3 in DNA: TGTGCCAGCAGCTTACAGGAGCATCAGCCCCAGCATTTT. This translates into CASSLQEHQPQHF.

The chain links TRBV3-1 to TRBJ1-2; 9 bases are shared with TRBD1. V trimming: 0 bases; J trimming: 1 base; junction bases outside the gene matches: 3. The CDR3 runs 16 residues. CDR1 LGHDT and CDR2 YNNKEL come from the germline V gene (reference sequence). Here the CDR3 DNA reads TGTGCCAGCAGCCAAGAGTGGGGACAGGGTAACTATGGCTACACCTTC. Encoded protein: CASSQEWGQGNYGYTF.

The rearrangement joins TRBV10-1 to TRBJ2-3; 10 nucleotides line up with TRBD2. The V segment lost 6 bases and the J segment 11 bases; nucleotides outside the gene matches: 14. Germline loops: CDR1 WNHNN, CDR2 SYGVQD (reference sequence). This CDR3 contains 15 residues. Written as DNA, the CDR3 is TGCGCCAGCAGGAGAACCGGGACTAGCGTGCCCGGGCAGTATTTT. This encodes CASRRTGTSVPGQYF.

Worth noting for this clonotype: A junction boundary mismatches the germline segment, possibly from a read error. The chain combines TRBV20-1 with TRBJ2-2, with D possibly TRBD1 on 6 matching bases. The CDR3 is 17 amino acids. Germline V lookup: CDR1 DFQATT, CDR2 SNEGSKA (reference sequence). CDR3 bases: TGCAGTGCTAGTCGTGGGGGCTCCCCATCGAACACCGGAGAGCTGTTTTTT. It yields the protein CSASRGGSPSNTGELFF.

This clonotype has only a few counts. The chain employs TRBV13 and TRBJ2-5; the D gene is possibly TRBD2 (5 bases). Germline CDR1 PRHDT, CDR2 FYEKMQ (reference sequence). V lost 1 base, J lost 2 bases, and 8 bases lay in between. The length of the CDR3 is 14 residues. CDR3 DNA: TGTGCCAGCAGCTTAGTGCAGCGGCAAGAGACCCAGTACTTC. Its translation is CASSLVQRQETQYF.

This clonotype was detected only a few times. The J gene is TRBJ2-5, the V gene TRBV10-3, with D hard to call. Germline CDR1 reads ENHRY; CDR2 reads SYGVKD. The CDR3 is 12 residues long. V was cut by 6 bases and J by 5 bases, with 10 bases left in between. The CDR3 loop reads CAIRAQEETQYF. The CDR3 DNA reads TGTGCCATCAGGGCGCAGGAGGAGACCCAGTACTTC.

In this sample, this clonotype turned up a few times. V usage is TRBV12-3 or TRBV12-4 and J usage is TRBJ1-5; TRBD1 might be the D (5 bases). The ends were cut back, 7 bases at V and 5 bases at J, with 15 bases in the middle. The CDR3 has 14 amino acids. The CDR3 nucleotides are TGTGCCAGCAAGCATGCTCAGGGCCATCAGCCCCAGCATTTT. It codes for CASKHAQGHQPQHF.

V and J are TRBV20-1 and TRBJ2-1; no firm D call. The DNA end favors TRBJ2-7, so the J call may be wrong. The CDR3 has 16 amino acids. Germline V CDR1 and CDR2: DFQATT, SNEGSKA (reference sequence). CDR3 sequence: CSAPPRLPTTYNEQYF. CDR3 DNA: TGCAGTGCCCCGCCCAGGCTCCCTACTACCTACAATGAGCAGTACTTC.

This clonotype has a handful of counts. The chain has TRBV6-5 and TRBJ2-7; 8 bases line up with TRBD1. CDR3 size: 12 residues. The V gene end was trimmed by 10 bases and the J gene end by 4 bases; junction bases not matched to a gene: 6. Germline loops: CDR1 MNHEY, CDR2 SVGAGI. The CDR3 spells CATRQGQYEQYF. In DNA form, the CDR3 reads TGTGCCACCAGACAGGGGCAATACGAGCAGTACTTC.

The rearrangement links TRBV9 to TRBJ2-7, with 12 bases that match TRBD1. The CDR3 totals 15 residues. Germline values: CDR1 SGDLS, CDR2 YYNGEE. V lost 3 bases to trimming and J lost 5 bases; unmatched junction nucleotides: 6. CDR3 in DNA: TGTGCCAGCAGCGCCCTAGGGACAGGGGGCCACGAGCAGTACTTC. This sequence encodes CASSALGTGGHEQYF.

In DNA, the CDR3 is TGTGCCAGCAGCTCAGGGGGCGGGATCCAAGAGACCCAGTACTTC. It is translated as CASSSGGGIQETQYF. The V gene is TRBV9, the J gene TRBJ2-5; 8 bases match TRBD1. V shed 4 bases and J 1 base; nucleotides not matched to a gene: 6. Germline loops: CDR1 SGDLS, CDR2 YYNGEE. The CDR3 is made up of 15 amino acids.

This clonotype has just a few counts. The chain links TRBV12-3 or TRBV12-4 to TRBJ2-1, with TRBD1 identical over 10 bases. Unmatched junction bases numbered 4, after V lost 7 bases and J lost 4 bases. This CDR3 region has 14 residues. CDR3 protein: CASTLGQGYNEQFF. CDR3 nucleotides: TGTGCCAGCACCCTGGGACAGGGGTACAATGAGCAGTTCTTC.

The chain uses TRBV5-1 and TRBJ1-2; D gene uncertain. The length of the CDR3 is 15 residues. V was trimmed by 2 bases and J by 6 bases, leaving 17 bases between them. Germline V CDR1 and CDR2: SGHRS, YFSETQ. Here the CDR3 DNA reads TGCGCCAGCAGCTTTTTTGAGGGAATACTGAATGGCTACACCTTC. This gives the protein CASSFFEGILNGYTF.

A single count supports this clonotype. This chain connects TRBV5-1 to TRBJ1-2; D is unresolved. CDR3 size: 14 residues. Germline lookup yields CDR1 SGHRS and CDR2 YFSETQ. V dropped 0 bases and J dropped 0 bases, with 6 bases sitting between them. In DNA, the CDR3 is TGCGCCAGCAGCTTGGACATAACTAACTATGGCTACACCTTC. It is translated as CASSLDITNYGYTF.

The genes are TRBV20-1 and TRBJ2-7; 7 positions match TRBD1. CDR3 length: 13 amino acids. J was trimmed by 4 bases and V by 4 bases; bases with no gene match: 7. Per the germline V gene, CDR1 is DFQATT and CDR2 is SNEGSKA (reference sequence). The CDR3 here is CSAKGQMTYEQYF. The CDR3 DNA reads TGCAGTGCTAAGGGACAGATGACTTACGAGCAGTACTTC.

This chain connects TRBV7-2 to TRBJ1-5; D unresolved. V dropped 5 bases and J dropped 3 bases, with 8 bases sitting between them. From germline, CDR1 is SGHTA and CDR2 FQGNSA. The CDR3 sequence is 13 residues long. Here the CDR3 reads CASSERPNQPQHF. CDR3 coding DNA: TGTGCCAGCAGCGAACGGCCCAATCAGCCCCAGCATTTT. The full variable domain, in which reference TRBV7-2 and TRBJ1-5 provide the parts outside the CDR3, is GAGVSQSPSNKVTEKGKDVELRCDPISGHTALYWYRQSLGQGLEFLIYFQGNSAPDKSGLPSDRFSAERTGGSVSTLTIQRTQQEDSAVYLCASSERPNQPQHFGDGTRLSIL.

Points on this clonotype: Germline and junction disagree at one end, which may indicate a read error. The rearrangement links TRBV12-3 or TRBV12-4 to TRBJ2-7; maybe TRBD1 (5 bases). The CDR3 length is 17 residues. CDR3 protein: CASGARKERRTPYVQYF. The DNA of the CDR3 is TGTGCCAGCGGGGCTCGGAAAGAAAGGAGAACACCCTACGTGCAGTACTTC.

This chain joins TRBV12-3 or TRBV12-4 and TRBJ2-4, with D possibly matching TRBD1 (5 bases). Trimming took off 7 bases at V and 2 bases at J, with 15 bases between the two ends. CDR3 length: 15 amino acids. Written as DNA, the CDR3 is TGTGCCAGCACCCAATCCCACAGGTCCAAAAACATTCAGTACTTC. Translation: CASTQSHRSKNIQYF.